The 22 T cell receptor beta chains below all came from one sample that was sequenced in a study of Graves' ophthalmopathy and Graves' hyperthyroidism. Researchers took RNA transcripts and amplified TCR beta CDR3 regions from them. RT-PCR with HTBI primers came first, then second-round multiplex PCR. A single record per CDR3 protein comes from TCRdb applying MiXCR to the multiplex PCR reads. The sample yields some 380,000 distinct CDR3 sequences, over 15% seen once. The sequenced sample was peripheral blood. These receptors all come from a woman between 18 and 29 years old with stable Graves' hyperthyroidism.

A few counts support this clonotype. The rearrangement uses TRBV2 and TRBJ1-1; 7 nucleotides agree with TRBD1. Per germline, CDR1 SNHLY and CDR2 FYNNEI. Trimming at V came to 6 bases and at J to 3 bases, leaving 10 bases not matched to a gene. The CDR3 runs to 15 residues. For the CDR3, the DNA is TGTGCCAGCAGGGTGGACAGGTTCGGGGACACTGAAGCTTTCTTT. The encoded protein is CASRVDRFGDTEAFF.

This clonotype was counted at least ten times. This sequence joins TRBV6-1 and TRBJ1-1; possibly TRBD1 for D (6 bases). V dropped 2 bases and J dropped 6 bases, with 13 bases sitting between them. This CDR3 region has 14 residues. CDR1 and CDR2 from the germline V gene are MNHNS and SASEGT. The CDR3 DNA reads TGTGCCAGCAGTGAATCACAGGGTTGGTCTGAAGCTTTCTTT. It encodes CASSESQGWSEAFF.

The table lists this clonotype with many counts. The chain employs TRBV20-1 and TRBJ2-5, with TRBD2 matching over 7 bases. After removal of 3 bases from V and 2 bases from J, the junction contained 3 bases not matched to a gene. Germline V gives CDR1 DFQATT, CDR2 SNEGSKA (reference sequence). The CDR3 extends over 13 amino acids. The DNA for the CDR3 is TGCAGTGCTAGTGGGGACTATCAAGAGACCCAGTACTTC. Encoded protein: CSASGDYQETQYF.

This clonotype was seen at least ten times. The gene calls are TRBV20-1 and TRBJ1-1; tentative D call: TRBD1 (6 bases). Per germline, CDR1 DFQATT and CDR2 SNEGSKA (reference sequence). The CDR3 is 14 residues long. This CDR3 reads CRAGGAIRNTEAFF. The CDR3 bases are TGCAGGGCCGGGGGCGCGATAAGGAACACTGAAGCTTTCTTT.

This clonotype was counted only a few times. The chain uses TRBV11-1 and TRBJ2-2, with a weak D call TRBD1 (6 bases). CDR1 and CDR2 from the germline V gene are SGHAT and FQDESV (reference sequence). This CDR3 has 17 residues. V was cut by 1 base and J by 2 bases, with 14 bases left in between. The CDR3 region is CASSLEALRGNTGELFF. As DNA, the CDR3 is TGTGCCAGCAGCTTAGAAGCTCTCAGGGGAAACACCGGGGAGCTGTTTTTT. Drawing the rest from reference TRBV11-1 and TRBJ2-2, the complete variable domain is EAEVAQSPRYKITEKSQAVAFWCDPISGHATLYWYRQILGQGPELLVQFQDESVVDDSQLPKDRFSAERLKGVDSTLKIQPAELGDSAMYLCASSLEALRGNTGELFFGEGSRLTVL.

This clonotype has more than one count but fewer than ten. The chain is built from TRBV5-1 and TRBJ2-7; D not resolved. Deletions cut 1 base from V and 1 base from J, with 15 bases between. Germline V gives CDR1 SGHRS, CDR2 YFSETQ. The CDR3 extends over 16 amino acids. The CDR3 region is CASSLILSTLSYEQYF. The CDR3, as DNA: TGCGCCAGCAGCTTGATATTATCGACGTTGTCCTACGAGCAGTACTTC.

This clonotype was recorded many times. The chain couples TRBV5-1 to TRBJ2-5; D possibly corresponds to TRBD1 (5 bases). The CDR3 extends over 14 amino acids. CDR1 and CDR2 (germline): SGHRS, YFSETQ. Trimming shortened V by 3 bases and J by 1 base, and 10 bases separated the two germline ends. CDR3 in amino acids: CASSSDRPQETQYF. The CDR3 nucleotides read TGCGCCAGCAGCTCAGACAGACCCCAAGAGACCCAGTACTTC.

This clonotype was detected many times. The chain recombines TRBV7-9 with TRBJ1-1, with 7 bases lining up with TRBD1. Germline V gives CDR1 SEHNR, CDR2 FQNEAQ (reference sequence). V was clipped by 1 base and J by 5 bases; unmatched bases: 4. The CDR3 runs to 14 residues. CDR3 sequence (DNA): TGTGCCAGCAGCTTAGAGGGGGCAAAGACTGAAGCTTTCTTT. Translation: CASSLEGAKTEAFF.

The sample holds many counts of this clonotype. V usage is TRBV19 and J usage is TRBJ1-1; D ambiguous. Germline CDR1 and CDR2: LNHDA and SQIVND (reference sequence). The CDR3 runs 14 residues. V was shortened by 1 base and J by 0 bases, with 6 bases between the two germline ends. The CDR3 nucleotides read TGTGCCAGTAGTATAGGCCAGGTGAACACTGAAGCTTTCTTT. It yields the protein CASSIGQVNTEAFF.

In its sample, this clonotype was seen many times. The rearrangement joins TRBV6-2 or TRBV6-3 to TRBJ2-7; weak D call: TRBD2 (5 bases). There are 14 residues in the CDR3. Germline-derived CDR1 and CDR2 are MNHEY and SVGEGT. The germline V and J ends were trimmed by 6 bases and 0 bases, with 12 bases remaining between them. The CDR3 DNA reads TGTGCCAGCAGCCAAGGACTGAGCTCCTACGAGCAGTACTTC. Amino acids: CASSQGLSSYEQYF.

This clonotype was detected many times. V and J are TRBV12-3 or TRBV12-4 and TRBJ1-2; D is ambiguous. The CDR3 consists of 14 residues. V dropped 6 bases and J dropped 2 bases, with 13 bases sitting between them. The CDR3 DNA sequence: TGTGCCAGCAGGAGAGGGCCAGTCAACTATGGCTACACCTTC. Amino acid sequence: CASRRGPVNYGYTF.

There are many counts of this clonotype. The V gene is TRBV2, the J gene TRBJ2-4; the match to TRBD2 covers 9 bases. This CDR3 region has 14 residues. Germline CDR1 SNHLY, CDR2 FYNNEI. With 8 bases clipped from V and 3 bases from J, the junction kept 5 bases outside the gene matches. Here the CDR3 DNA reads TGTGCCAGCGCGGGAGGGATGGACAAAAACATTCAGTACTTC. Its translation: CASAGGMDKNIQYF.

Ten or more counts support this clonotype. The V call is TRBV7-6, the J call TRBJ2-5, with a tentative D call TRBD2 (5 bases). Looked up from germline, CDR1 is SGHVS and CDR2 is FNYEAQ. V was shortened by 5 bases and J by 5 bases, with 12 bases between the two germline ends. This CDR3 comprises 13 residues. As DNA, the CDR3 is TGTGCCAGCAGCCCCGGGATAGCGGAGACCCAGTACTTC. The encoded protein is CASSPGIAETQYF.

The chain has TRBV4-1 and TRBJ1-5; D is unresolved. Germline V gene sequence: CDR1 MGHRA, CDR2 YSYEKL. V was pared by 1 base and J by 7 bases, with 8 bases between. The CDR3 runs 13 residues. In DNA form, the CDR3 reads TGCGCCAGCAGCCAAGTTTTTCCCCAGCCCCAGCATTTT. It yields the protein CASSQVFPQPQHF.

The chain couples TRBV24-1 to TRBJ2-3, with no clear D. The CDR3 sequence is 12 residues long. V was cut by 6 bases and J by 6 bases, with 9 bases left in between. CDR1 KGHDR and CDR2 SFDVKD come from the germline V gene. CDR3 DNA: TGTGCCACCAGTAATGGCCGGGATACGCAGTATTTT. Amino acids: CATSNGRDTQYF.

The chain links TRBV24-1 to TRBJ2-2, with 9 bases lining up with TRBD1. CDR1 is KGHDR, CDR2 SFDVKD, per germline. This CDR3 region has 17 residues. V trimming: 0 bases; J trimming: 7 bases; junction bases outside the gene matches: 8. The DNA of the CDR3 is TGTGCCACCAGTGATTTGTGGAGGACAGGGGAGATCGGGGAGCTGTTTTTT. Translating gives CATSDLWRTGEIGELFF.

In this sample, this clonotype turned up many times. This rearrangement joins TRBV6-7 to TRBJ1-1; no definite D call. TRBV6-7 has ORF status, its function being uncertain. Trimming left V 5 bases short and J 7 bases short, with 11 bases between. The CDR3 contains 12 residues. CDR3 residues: CASSQIQREAFF. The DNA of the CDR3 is TGTGCCAGCAGTCAGATTCAGCGTGAAGCTTTCTTT.

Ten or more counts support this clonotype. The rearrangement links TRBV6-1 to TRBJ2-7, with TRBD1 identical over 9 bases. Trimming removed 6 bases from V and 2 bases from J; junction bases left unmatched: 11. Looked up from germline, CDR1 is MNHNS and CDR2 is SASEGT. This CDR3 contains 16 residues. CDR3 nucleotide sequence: TGTGCCAGCAGGCTAACCGGGACAGGGACGACCTACGAGCAGTACTTC. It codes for CASRLTGTGTTYEQYF.

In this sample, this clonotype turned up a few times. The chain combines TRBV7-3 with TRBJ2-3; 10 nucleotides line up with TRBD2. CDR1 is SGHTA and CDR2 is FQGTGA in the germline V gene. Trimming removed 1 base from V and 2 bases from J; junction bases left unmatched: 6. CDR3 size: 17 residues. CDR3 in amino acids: CASSLKGSGGATDTQYF. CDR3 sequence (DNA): TGTGCCAGCAGCTTAAAAGGAAGCGGGGGGGCCACAGATACGCAGTATTTT.

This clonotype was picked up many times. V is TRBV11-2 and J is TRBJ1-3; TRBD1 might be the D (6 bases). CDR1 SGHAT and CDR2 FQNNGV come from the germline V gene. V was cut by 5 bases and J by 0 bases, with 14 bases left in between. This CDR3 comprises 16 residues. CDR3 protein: CASSPRTESSGNTIYF. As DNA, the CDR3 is TGTGCCAGCAGCCCACGGACAGAGAGCTCTGGAAACACCATATATTTT.

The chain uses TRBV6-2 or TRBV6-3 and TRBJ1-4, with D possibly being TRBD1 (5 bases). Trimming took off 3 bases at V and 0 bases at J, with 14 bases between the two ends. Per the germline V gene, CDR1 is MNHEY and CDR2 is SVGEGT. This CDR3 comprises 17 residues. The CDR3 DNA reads TGTGCCAGCAGTTATCAAGGGACGGGACCAACTAATGAAAAACTGTTTTTT. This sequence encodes CASSYQGTGPTNEKLFF.

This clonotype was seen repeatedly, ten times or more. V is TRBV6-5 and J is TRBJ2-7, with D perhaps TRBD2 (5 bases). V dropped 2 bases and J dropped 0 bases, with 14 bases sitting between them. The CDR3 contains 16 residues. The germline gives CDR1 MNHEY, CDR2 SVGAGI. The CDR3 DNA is TGTGCCAGCAGTTACGACTTAGCGAGAAGCTCCTACGAGCAGTACTTC. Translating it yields CASSYDLARSSYEQYF.